A single sample is the source of the 28 T cell receptor beta chains below, sequenced in a study of blood T cells in healthy people across ages. Combining a sample-barcoded 5' primer with a J-beta primer mix, a second PCR ran for roughly 7 to 12 cycles. TCRdb processed the 5' RACE reads anew with MiXCR; each CDR3 protein has one entry. The sample holds approximately 800,000 distinct CDR3 sequences, roughly three fifths seen once. Source material: blood. The receptors shown here come from a man aged 35 to 55 in good health.

Turning to this clonotype: This may arise from a read error, as a much more abundant clone is one base away. J is TRBJ1-5 and V is TRBV7-2; D possibly corresponds to TRBD1 (6 bases). This CDR3 contains 14 residues. CDR1 SGHTA and CDR2 FQGNSA come from the germline V gene. This CDR3 is CASSLGGGNKPQHF. CDR3 bases: TGTGCCAGCAGCTTAGGCGGGGGCAATAAGCCCCAGCATTTT.

This clonotype was detected a few times. CDR3 loop: CAASGGEETQYF. The CDR3 DNA reads TGTGCCGCGTCCGGCGGGGAAGAGACCCAGTACTTC. This chain links TRBV10-3 with TRBJ2-5; D perhaps matches TRBD2 (6 bases). The V end lost 11 bases, the J end lost 3 bases, and 13 bases lay between the germline ends. This CDR3 has 12 residues. Looked up from germline, CDR1 is ENHRY and CDR2 is SYGVKD.

This sequence joins TRBV6-2 or TRBV6-3 and TRBJ2-7; TRBD1 or TRBD2 may be the D gene (6 bases each). The ends were cut back, 6 bases at V and 7 bases at J, with 22 bases in the middle. The germline V gene has CDR1 MNHEY and CDR2 SVGEGT. This CDR3 comprises 15 residues. CDR3 bases: TGTGCCAGCAGCAACGACGTAAGACTAGGGGGAGAGCAGTACTTC. Protein: CASSNDVRLGGEQYF.

At least ten counts were recorded for this clonotype. The chain has TRBV6-1 and TRBJ1-2; TRBD1 is a possible D gene (5 bases). V was pared by 3 bases and J by 2 bases, with 16 bases between. Per the germline V gene, CDR1 is MNHNS and CDR2 is SASEGT. CDR3 length: 16 residues. The CDR3 nucleotides read TGTGCCAGCAGTGAGGTACTTGGGGGGATCAACTATGGCTACACCTTC. Its translation is CASSEVLGGINYGYTF.

This clonotype was observed once. CDR3 nucleotide sequence: TGTGCCAGCAGTTACGGCGAAAGCGGGGATACGCAGTATTTT. Translated, it gives CASSYGESGDTQYF. The gene calls are TRBV6-5 and TRBJ2-3; D may be TRBD2 (6 bases). Trimming left V 2 bases short and J 6 bases short, with 12 bases between. The CDR3 loop spans 14 amino acids. Germline V CDR1 and CDR2: MNHEY, SVGAGI.

This chain joins TRBV28 and TRBJ2-7; D unclear. The CDR3 consists of 13 residues. The germline gives CDR1 MDHEN, CDR2 SYDVKM. V was clipped by 8 bases and J by 3 bases, with 14 bases between them. The CDR3 loop reads CASEAYTNYEQYF. CDR3 sequence (DNA): TGTGCCAGCGAGGCGTACACCAACTACGAGCAGTACTTC.

The rearrangement links TRBV3-1 to TRBJ2-7; D unresolved. The CDR3 has 14 amino acids. With 0 bases removed from V and 3 bases from J, the gap between germline ends came to 9 bases. The germline CDR1 and CDR2 sequences are LGHDT and YNNKEL (reference sequence). CDR3 nucleotide sequence: TGTGCCAGCAGCCAAGATAGGTGGAACTACGAGCAGTACTTC. Its protein product is CASSQDRWNYEQYF.

V and J are TRBV6-2 or TRBV6-3 and TRBJ2-4; 7 nucleotides align to TRBD1. This CDR3 comprises 16 residues. J lost 9 bases, V lost 7 bases, and 18 bases had no gene match. The V gene's germline CDR1 is MNHEY and CDR2 SVGEGT. CDR3 in amino acids: CASTSSLTGSVGIQYF. The DNA of the CDR3 is TGTGCCAGCACCTCTTCCTTGACAGGGAGCGTCGGCATTCAGTACTTC.

V is TRBV28 and J is TRBJ2-7, with 8 bases lining up with TRBD2. Germline CDR1 is MDHEN and CDR2 is SYDVKM. The CDR3 has 16 residues. V lost 6 bases, J lost 4 bases, and 14 bases stayed unmatched. CDR3 bases: TGTGCCAGCAGCAGACCTGGAGCGGGAGAGAATTACGAGCAGTACTTC. Residues: CASSRPGAGENYEQYF. The full variable domain, completed using reference TRBV28 and TRBJ2-7, is DVKVTQSSRYLVKRTGEKVFLECVQDMDHENMFWYRQDPGLGLRLIYFSYDVKMKEKGDIPEGYSVSREKKERFSLILESASTNQTSMYLCASSRPGAGENYEQYFGPGTRLTVT.

The gene calls are TRBV7-2 and TRBJ1-2, with TRBD1 as a possible D gene (6 bases). Germline loops: CDR1 SGHTA, CDR2 FQGNSA. V was cut by 0 bases and J by 6 bases, with 20 bases left in between. The CDR3 has 17 residues. The CDR3 DNA follows: TGTGCCAGCAGCTTAGCTATTAAGGTGCCAGGGGTTGATGGCTACACCTTC. Translated: CASSLAIKVPGVDGYTF.

The chain is built from TRBV6-2 or TRBV6-3 and TRBJ1-5; 8 bases fit TRBD1. This CDR3 is built from 14 residues. With 7 bases clipped from V and 4 bases from J, the junction kept 6 bases outside the gene matches. CDR1 is MNHEY, CDR2 SVGEGT, per germline. The CDR3 nucleotides are TGTGCCAGCAAACTGACAGGGGAAAATCAGCCCCAGCATTTT. Translating it yields CASKLTGENQPQHF.

CDR3 region: CAISIGGGAADTQYF. CDR3 bases: TGTGCCATCAGTATTGGCGGGGGGGCTGCAGATACGCAGTATTTT. This chain links TRBV10-3 with TRBJ2-3, with 9 bases aligning to TRBD2. The V segment lost 5 bases and the J segment 4 bases; nucleotides outside the gene matches: 7. CDR1 is ENHRY, CDR2 SYGVKD, per germline. The CDR3 runs 15 residues.

The V call is TRBV20-1, the J call TRBJ2-1; 13 nucleotides line up with TRBD2. Germline assignment: CDR1 DFQATT and CDR2 SNEGSKA (reference sequence). The V and J ends lost 6 bases and 0 bases, in that order; junction bases with no gene match: 8. This CDR3 has 17 residues. CDR3 sequence (DNA): TGCAGTGCCCTCGGGACTAGCGGGGAGAGCTCCTACAATGAGCAGTTCTTC. Protein: CSALGTSGESSYNEQFF.

Only a few counts were recorded for this clonotype. V gene TRBV7-9 combines with J gene TRBJ1-2; D remains ambiguous. This CDR3 contains 14 residues. V was pared by 3 bases and J by 3 bases, with 11 bases between. Germline CDR1 and CDR2: SEHNR and FQNEAQ (reference sequence). This chain's CDR3 is CASSFTEGYYGYTF. CDR3 DNA: TGTGCCAGCAGCTTTACCGAGGGCTACTATGGCTACACCTTC.

The gene calls are TRBV3-1 and TRBJ1-4, with D possibly TRBD1 on 5 matching bases. V shed 0 bases and J shed 2 bases, with 10 bases lying between them. The CDR3 spans 16 residues. Germline V gene sequence: CDR1 LGHDT, CDR2 YNNKEL (reference sequence). CDR3: CASSQDTGRTNEKLFF. The CDR3 bases are TGTGCCAGCAGCCAAGATACGGGACGGACTAATGAAAAACTGTTTTTT. The full variable domain, completed using reference TRBV3-1 and TRBJ1-4, is DTAVSQTPKYLVTQMGNDKSIKCEQNLGHDTMYWYKQDSKKFLKIMFSYNNKELIINETVPNRFSPKSPDKAHLNLHINSLELGDSAVYFCASSQDTGRTNEKLFFGSGTQLSVL.

This chain links TRBV5-1 with TRBJ1-1; possible D gene TRBD1, 6 bases. This CDR3 contains 14 residues. Per the germline V gene, CDR1 is SGHRS and CDR2 is YFSETQ. V lost 3 bases and J 4 bases, leaving 13 bases between the germline ends. CDR3 bases: TGCGCCAGCAGCTCCCAGGGGTCGAGCACTGAAGCTTTCTTT. Translating it yields CASSSQGSSTEAFF.

This chain links TRBV11-2 with TRBJ1-6; weak D call: TRBD1 (5 bases). The CDR3 covers 19 residues. Germline V CDR1 and CDR2: SGHAT, FQNNGV. Trimming pared 4 bases from V and 7 bases from J, leaving 26 bases between. In DNA, the CDR3 is TGTGCCAGCAGCTCATTTGGAGGGGAAAGTAGCTTGGGGAATTCACCCCTCCACTTT. Protein sequence: CASSSFGGESSLGNSPLHF.

This clonotype was seen a few times. The chain recombines TRBV20-1 with TRBJ2-3; TRBD1 might be the D (5 bases). From germline, CDR1 is DFQATT and CDR2 SNEGSKA (reference sequence). Trimming took 6 bases from V and 6 from J, leaving 10 bases between them. The CDR3 contains 11 residues. The chain's CDR3 is CSATTEDTQYF. The CDR3 coding sequence is TGCAGTGCAACGACAGAGGATACGCAGTATTTT.

The rearrangement joins TRBV7-2 to TRBJ1-3; 9 bases map to TRBD1. Germline-derived CDR1 and CDR2 are SGHTA and FQGNSA. The J segment lost 4 bases and the V segment lost 0 bases, leaving 4 bases of the junction unmatched. This CDR3 spans 16 amino acids. The CDR3 region has the DNA TGTGCCAGCAGCTTAGCGGGACAGGGTGCGGGAAACACCATATATTTT. Amino acid sequence: CASSLAGQGAGNTIYF.

CDR3 amino acids: CASSILLAGPTDTQYF. The CDR3 DNA follows: TGTGCCAGCAGCATCCTACTAGCGGGGCCCACAGATACGCAGTATTTT. V usage is TRBV5-6 and J usage is TRBJ2-3; TRBD2 aligns across 10 bases. The CDR3 sequence is 16 residues long. The germline V gene has CDR1 SGHDT and CDR2 YYEEEE. Trimming removed 4 bases from V and 2 bases from J; junction bases left unmatched: 7.

This clonotype was counted only a few times. One end of the junction varies from germline; a read error may be responsible. The chain couples TRBV7-7 to TRBJ2-1; TRBD1 aligns across 7 bases. There are 18 residues in the CDR3. The germline gives CDR1 SSHAT, CDR2 FNYEAQ (reference sequence). DNA for the CDR3: TGTGCTAGCAGCTTGGAAAGGAAGGGACAGCTGGCCTTGGATGAGCAGTTCTTC. The encoded protein is CASSLERKGQLALDEQFF.

The chain combines TRBV20-1 with TRBJ2-5; 12 nucleotides agree with TRBD2. V shed 4 bases, J shed 5 bases, and the junction held 8 bases outside the gene matches. The CDR3 is made up of 15 amino acids. The germline V gene encodes CDR1 DFQATT and CDR2 SNEGSKA (reference sequence). The CDR3 loop is CSATLAGGPEETQYF. Here the CDR3 DNA reads TGCAGTGCTACTCTAGCGGGGGGGCCGGAGGAGACCCAGTACTTC.

This clonotype occurred once. The chain links TRBV18 to TRBJ2-6; TRBD2 matches 8 bases. The CDR3 spans 16 residues. Germline lookup yields CDR1 KGHSH and CDR2 LQKENI. Germline trimming cut 2 bases from V and 4 bases from J; bases unmatched to any gene: 4. Written as DNA, the CDR3 is TGTGCCAGCTCACCAGGACTAGCAGTGGGGGCCAACGTCCTGACTTTC. Translated, it gives CASSPGLAVGANVLTF.

This clonotype came up a few times. The rearrangement uses TRBV20-1 and TRBJ2-1; 7 bases are a match to TRBD2. The CDR3 sequence is 15 residues long. The germline V gene has CDR1 DFQATT and CDR2 SNEGSKA (reference sequence). Unmatched junction bases numbered 9, after V lost 2 bases and J lost 5 bases. CDR3 bases: TGCAGTGCTAGAAGTTTAACGGGAGGAAACAATGAGCAGTTCTTC. This codes for CSARSLTGGNNEQFF.

V usage is TRBV11-2 and J usage is TRBJ2-4; TRBD2 matches at 8 bases. The CDR3 runs 16 residues. Germline CDR1 is SGHAT and CDR2 is FQNNGV. V lost 0 bases to trimming and J lost 13 bases; unmatched junction nucleotides: 14. CDR3 sequence (DNA): TGTGCCAGCAGCTTAGAATTGGTCGGACTAGCCAATGAGCAGTACTTC. Residues: CASSLELVGLANEQYF.

In its sample, this clonotype was seen a few times. The V gene is TRBV25-1, the J gene TRBJ2-7, with 8 bases that match TRBD2. V was clipped by 1 base and J by 1 base; unmatched bases: 9. From germline, CDR1 is MGHDK and CDR2 SYGVNS. The CDR3 is made up of 17 amino acids. Here the CDR3 DNA reads TGTGCCAGCAGTGAATTGGGTGTCAGCGGGAGTTCCTACGAGCAGTACTTC. Amino acids: CASSELGVSGSSYEQYF.

V gene TRBV11-3 combines with J gene TRBJ1-1; no clear D. Germline values: CDR1 SGHNT, CDR2 YENEEA. This CDR3 has 14 amino acids. The V end was cut by 0 bases, the J end by 0 bases, with 5 bases between. The CDR3 nucleotides are TGTGCCAGCAGCTTAGATATCATGAACACTGAAGCTTTCTTT. Its translation: CASSLDIMNTEAFF. The complete variable domain, with remaining parts taken from reference TRBV11-3 and TRBJ1-1, reads EAGVVQSPRYKIIEKKQPVAFWCNPISGHNTLYWYLQNLGQGPELLIRYENEEAVDDSQLPKDRFSAERLKGVDSTLKIQPAELGDSAVYLCASSLDIMNTEAFFGQGTRLTVV.

The chain recombines TRBV15 with TRBJ2-7; 11 bases are a match to TRBD1. Germline CDR1 LNHNV, CDR2 YYDKDF (reference sequence). Trimming took 0 bases from V and 2 from J; bases not matched to a gene: 6. The CDR3 totals 17 residues. This chain's CDR3 is CATSRDLAGQGAYEQYF. CDR3 DNA sequence: TGTGCCACCAGCAGAGATTTGGCGGGACAGGGGGCCTACGAGCAGTACTTC.